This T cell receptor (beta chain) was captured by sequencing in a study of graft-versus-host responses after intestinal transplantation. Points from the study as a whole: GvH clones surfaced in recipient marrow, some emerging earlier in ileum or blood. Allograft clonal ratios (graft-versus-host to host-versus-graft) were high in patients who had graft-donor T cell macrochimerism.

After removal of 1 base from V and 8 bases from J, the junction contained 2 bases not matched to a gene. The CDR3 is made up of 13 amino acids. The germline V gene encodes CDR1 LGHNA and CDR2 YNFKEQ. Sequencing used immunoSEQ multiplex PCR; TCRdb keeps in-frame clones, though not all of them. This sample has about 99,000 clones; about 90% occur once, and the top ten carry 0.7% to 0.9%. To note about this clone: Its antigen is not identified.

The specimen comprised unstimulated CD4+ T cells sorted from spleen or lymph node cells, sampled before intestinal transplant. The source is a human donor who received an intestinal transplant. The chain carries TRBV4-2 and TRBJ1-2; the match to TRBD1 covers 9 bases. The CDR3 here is CASSQGTGAGYTF. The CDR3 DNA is TGTGCCAGCAGCCAAGGGACAGGGGCCGGCTACACCTTC.